The rows below give T cell receptor beta chains drawn from one sample of a study of technical replicates of blood from a few donors. Sequencing was performed with immunoSEQ multiplex PCR; in TCRdb, only in-frame clones are kept and a portion is missing. The sample has 90,000 to 100,000 clones; approximately 95% are singletons. The sequencing sample was made of T cells isolated from PBMCs. All receptors come from a human donor in good health. The CDR3 runs from the conserved cysteine through the conserved F or W. The D gene is left open where the match is weak. Clone size is given for some rows only: seen once, a few or many times, or a class if the clone is expanded.

size: NA; D: TRBD2; J: TRBJ2-1; V: TRBV7-9; DNA: TGTGCCAGCAGCTTAGTGACTAGCGGGAGTAATGAGCAGTTCTTC; CDR3: CASSLVTSGSNEQFF
size: NA; D: NA; J: TRBJ2-1; V: TRBV20-1; DNA: TGCAGTGCCCCTTCCTACAATGAGCAGTTCTTC; CDR3: CSAPSYNEQFF
size: NA; D: TRBD2; J: TRBJ2-5; V: TRBV4-1; DNA: TGCGCCAGCAGCCGGACTAGCGGGGGAGAGACCCAGTACTTC; CDR3: CASSRTSGGETQYF
size: NA; D: NA; J: TRBJ2-7; V: TRBV2; DNA: TGTGCCAGCAGTGAAGCCCCGAGTGGTTACGAGCAGTACTTC; CDR3: CASSEAPSGYEQYF
size: NA; D: NA; J: TRBJ1-2; V: TRBV6-1; DNA: TGTGCCAGCAGTGTATCTTATGGCTACACCTTC; CDR3: CASSVSYGYTF
size: once; D: TRBD2; J: TRBJ2-7; V: TRBV7-8; DNA: TGTGCCAGCAGCTTAGCCAGCGGGAGGTTCACCGTCCTATCCTACGAGCAGTACTTC; CDR3: CASSLASGRFTVLSYEQYF
size: NA; D: TRBD1; J: TRBJ1-1; V: TRBV4-3; DNA: TGCGCCAGCAGCCACAGGGACAGATCGAACACTGAAGCTTTCTTT; CDR3: CASSHRDRSNTEAFF
size: NA; D: NA; J: TRBJ1-1; V: TRBV2; DNA: TGTGCCAGCAGACAGGGCAACACTGAAGCTTTCTTT; CDR3: CASRQGNTEAFF
size: NA; D: TRBD1; J: TRBJ2-1; V: TRBV2; DNA: TGTGCCAGCAGTTCCCGGGACAGGGGCATAAGGTGGGACAATGAGCAGTTCTTC; CDR3: CASSSRDRGIRWDNEQFF
size: once; D: NA; J: TRBJ1-2; V: TRBV28; DNA: TGTGCCAGCAGTTTACCAGGGGAAGGTAACTATGGCTACACCTTC; CDR3: CASSLPGEGNYGYTF
size: NA; D: TRBD2; J: TRBJ2-7; V: TRBV4-3; DNA: TGCGCCAGCAGCCAAGAGGCTAGCGGTTTCTACGAGCAGTACTTC; CDR3: CASSQEASGFYEQYF
size: NA; D: NA; J: TRBJ2-2; V: TRBV10-1; DNA: TGCGCCAGCAGCCATAACACCGGGGAGCTGTTTTTT; CDR3: CASSHNTGELFF
size: NA; D: TRBD2; J: TRBJ2-3; V: TRBV28; DNA: TGTGCCAGCAGCCTCGGGGGGTATATTTTCACAGATACGCAGTATTTT; CDR3: CASSLGGYIFTDTQYF
size: NA; D: NA; J: TRBJ2-7; V: TRBV4-1; DNA: TGCGCCAGCAGCCAAAGGGGTGGCTACGAGCAGTACTTC; CDR3: CASSQRGGYEQYF
size: NA; D: NA; J: TRBJ1-1; V: TRBV6-1; DNA: TGTTCCACAGACAGGATCACTGAAGCTTTCTTT; CDR3: CSTDRITEAFF
size: NA; D: NA; J: TRBJ2-7; V: TRBV11-2; DNA: TGTGCCAGCAGCCCCTCCGGGAGTTCAGCCGAGCAGTACTTC; CDR3: CASSPSGSSAEQYF
size: NA; D: TRBD2; J: TRBJ2-1; V: TRBV7-3; DNA: TGTGCCAGCAGCTTAACGGGACTAGCGTCGGTAGATGAGCAGTTCTTC; CDR3: CASSLTGLASVDEQFF
size: once; D: TRBD2; J: TRBJ2-7; V: TRBV7-8; DNA: TGTGCCAGCAGCTTCCCGACTAGCGGGAACCTAGAGAGCTCCTACGAGCAGTACTTC; CDR3: CASSFPTSGNLESSYEQYF
size: NA; D: TRBD2; J: TRBJ2-7; V: TRBV2; DNA: TGTGCCAGAGGGAGGGGACTACCCTCAGGCGGCGAGCAGTACTTC; CDR3: CARGRGLPSGGEQYF
size: NA; D: TRBD2; J: TRBJ2-7; V: TRBV7-2; DNA: TGTGCCAGCAGCCCGCGCGTAGCGGGTGCCTACGAGCAGTACTTC; CDR3: CASSPRVAGAYEQYF
size: NA; D: NA; J: TRBJ2-7; V: TRBV20-1; DNA: TGCAGTGCTAGAGACAGCTACGAGCAGTACTTC; CDR3: CSARDSYEQYF
size: NA; D: TRBD2; J: TRBJ2-5; V: TRBV4-2; DNA: TGTGCCAGCAGCCAAGAACTAGCGGGAGGTAGGGAGACCCAGTACTTC; CDR3: CASSQELAGGRETQYF
size: few; D: TRBD1; J: TRBJ1-2; V: TRBV28; DNA: TGTGCCAGCAGTTATCGGACAGGGGAGATCTATGGCTACACCTTC; CDR3: CASSYRTGEIYGYTF
size: NA; D: NA; J: TRBJ2-1; V: TRBV28; DNA: TGTGCCAGCAGTTTACTACTCCACAATGAGCAGTTCTTC; CDR3: CASSLLLHNEQFF
size: few; D: NA; J: TRBJ1-1; V: TRBV5-4; DNA: TGTGCCAGCAGCTACCTAGGGGGCACTGAAGCTTTCTTT; CDR3: CASSYLGGTEAFF
size: NA; D: NA; J: TRBJ2-1; V: TRBV9; DNA: TGTGCCAGCGGGGATTCGAGGCGGGGCAACTCCTACAATGAGCAGTTCTTC; CDR3: CASGDSRRGNSYNEQFF
size: once; D: NA; J: TRBJ2-7; V: TRBV29-1; DNA: TGCAGCGTGAGCCAGGGGAGCTCCTACGAGCAGTACTTC; CDR3: CSVSQGSSYEQYF
size: once; D: TRBD2; J: TRBJ2-1; V: TRBV27; DNA: TGTGCCAGCAGTCGACCCTCTAGCGGCTCCTACAATGAGCAGTTCTTC; CDR3: CASSRPSSGSYNEQFF
size: NA; D: NA; J: TRBJ1-6; V: TRBV25-1; DNA: TGTGCCAGCAGTGCTTATAATTCACCCCTCCACTTT; CDR3: CASSAYNSPLHF
size: NA; D: TRBD1; J: TRBJ1-1; V: TRBV19; DNA: TGTGCCAGTAGTATCTCCGCAGGGGGCACTGAAGCTTTCTTT; CDR3: CASSISAGGTEAFF
size: once; D: TRBD2; J: TRBJ2-3; V: TRBV7-2; DNA: TGTGCCAGCAGCTTATCCCTACTAGCGGCCCTATACACAGATACGCAGTATTTT; CDR3: CASSLSLLAALYTDTQYF
size: NA; D: NA; J: TRBJ2-1; V: TRBV7-3; DNA: TGTGCCAGCAGCTTAGTGAAAACAGGGTTGTATGATGAGCAGTTCTTC; CDR3: CASSLVKTGLYDEQFF
size: NA; D: NA; J: TRBJ2-7; V: TRBV19; DNA: TGTGCCAGTAGTTCCGCGTACGAGCAGTACTTC; CDR3: CASSSAYEQYF
size: NA; D: TRBD1; J: TRBJ2-7; V: TRBV6-1; DNA: TGTGCCAGCAGTGTGATGGCCGGGACAGGGATCTACGAGCAGTACTTC; CDR3: CASSVMAGTGIYEQYF
size: NA; D: NA; J: TRBJ1-3; V: TRBV5-1; DNA: TGCGCCAGCAGCTTGGAGCGGCTCTCTGGAAACACCATATATTTT; CDR3: CASSLERLSGNTIYF
size: NA; D: NA; J: TRBJ2-3; V: TRBV4-3; DNA: TGCGCCAGCAGCCAAGCGGGTTCTCCCATGGATACGCAGTATTTT; CDR3: CASSQAGSPMDTQYF
size: NA; D: NA; J: TRBJ1-3; V: TRBV30; DNA: TGTGCCTGGAGTGACAGGGCCTCTGGAAACACCATATATTTT; CDR3: CAWSDRASGNTIYF
size: NA; D: TRBD1; J: TRBJ2-6; V: TRBV13; DNA: TGTGCCAGCAGCTTAACCTCCAGGGGGCCTGGGGCCAACGTCCTGACTTTC; CDR3: CASSLTSRGPGANVLTF
size: NA; D: NA; J: TRBJ2-1; V: TRBV27; DNA: TGTGCCAGTTGGGACTTCTCCGTGTTATCCAATGAGCAGTTCTTC; CDR3: CASWDFSVLSNEQFF
size: NA; D: NA; J: TRBJ2-2; V: TRBV27; DNA: TGTGCCAGCAGTTGGTCAGGGGTCGGGGAGCTGTTTTTT; CDR3: CASSWSGVGELFF
size: NA; D: TRBD2; J: TRBJ2-3; V: TRBV19; DNA: TGTGCCAGTAGTTTGGGACTAGCGGGGACTAGCACAGATACGCAGTATTTT; CDR3: CASSLGLAGTSTDTQYF
size: once; D: NA; J: TRBJ2-1; V: TRBV18; DNA: TGTGCCAGCTCACCAGGCGCAGGAAACAATGAGCAGTTCTTC; CDR3: CASSPGAGNNEQFF
size: NA; D: NA; J: TRBJ2-7; V: TRBV6-5; DNA: TGTGCCAGCAGCGATACAGCCAGCTCCTACGAGCAGTACTTC; CDR3: CASSDTASSYEQYF
size: NA; D: TRBD2; J: TRBJ2-3; V: TRBV9; DNA: TGTGCCAGCAGCGGGGTAGTGGGACTAGCGGGAGGCACAGATACGCAGTATTTT; CDR3: CASSGVVGLAGGTDTQYF
size: NA; D: TRBD2; J: TRBJ2-1; V: TRBV7-3; DNA: TGTGCCAGCAGCCAAGCGGGATTGTCCTACAATGAGCAGTTCTTC; CDR3: CASSQAGLSYNEQFF
size: NA; D: NA; J: TRBJ1-1; V: TRBV19; DNA: TGTGCCAGCCCCGGGAGGAATGAAGCTTTCTTT; CDR3: CASPGRNEAFF
size: NA; D: NA; J: TRBJ2-3; V: TRBV7-2; DNA: TGTGCCAGCAGCTTGGACAGATACACAGATACGCAGTATTTT; CDR3: CASSLDRYTDTQYF
size: NA; D: NA; J: TRBJ2-7; V: TRBV11-3; DNA: TGTGCCAGCAGCTTAGGTCCAATCTACGAGCAGTACTTC; CDR3: CASSLGPIYEQYF